The next 14 T cell receptor beta chains were all read from a single sample in a study of T cell repertoires in cytomegalovirus infection. MiXCR, run by TCRdb on the reads, gives a single entry per CDR3 protein. The data contain 200,000 to 300,000 distinct CDR3 sequences, roughly an eighth of them singletons. Input material: PBMCs. The receptors stem from a human donor in good health (CMV status not recorded). Some clones in this sample may be carry-over from other donors' samples.

In this sample, this clonotype turned up a few times. The chain combines TRBV7-6 with TRBJ2-5, with 7 bases aligning to TRBD1. The CDR3 length is 16 residues. Trimming at V came to 1 base and at J to 5 bases, leaving 10 bases not matched to a gene. In germline, CDR1 is SGHVS, CDR2 FNYEAQ. The CDR3 DNA sequence: TGTGCCAGCAGCTTAGGTAGTCCGGGACAGTGGGAGACCCAGTACTTC. It codes for CASSLGSPGQWETQYF.

A remark on this clonotype: One end of the junction varies from germline; a read error may be responsible. The chain is built from TRBV6-5 and TRBJ1-2, with TRBD1 as a possible D gene (5 bases). The CDR3 runs to 12 residues. Germline CDR1 is MNHEY and CDR2 is SVGAGI. CDR3 DNA: TGTGCCAGCAGTTACGGTGGGGGTTTGCTATCCTTC. Its translation is CASSYGGGLLSF.

Ten or more counts support this clonotype. CDR3 coding DNA: TGTGCCAGCAGAGACACAGGGGGCATCGACTATGGCTACACCTTC. Encoded protein: CASRDTGGIDYGYTF. The rearrangement links TRBV6-5 to TRBJ1-2; 9 bases are a match to TRBD1. The CDR3 has 15 amino acids. Germline V gives CDR1 MNHEY, CDR2 SVGAGI. After removal of 6 bases from V and 3 bases from J, the junction contained 8 bases not matched to a gene.

This clonotype showed up many times. The rearrangement links TRBV6-1 to TRBJ2-2; 7 bases fit TRBD2. CDR1 is MNHNS and CDR2 is SASEGT in the germline V gene. The ends lost 4 bases at V and 4 bases at J; junction bases unmatched: 6. This CDR3 spans 15 amino acids. Here the CDR3 DNA reads TGTGCCAGCAGTGCCGGACTAGTTGTCACCGGGGAGCTGTTTTTT. Amino acids: CASSAGLVVTGELFF.

This clonotype has at least ten counts. The chain uses TRBV2 and TRBJ1-1; 8 positions agree with TRBD1. J lost 6 bases, V lost 6 bases, and 3 bases had no gene match. Germline V gene data show CDR1 as SNHLY and CDR2 as FYNNEI. This CDR3 comprises 12 residues. The CDR3 DNA sequence: TGTGCCAGCAGGGCAGGGGGCCCTGAAGCTTTCTTT. Amino acids: CASRAGGPEAFF.

The sample holds a few counts of this clonotype. The chain carries TRBV2 and TRBJ2-3; a possible D gene is TRBD2 (5 bases). The CDR3 contains 14 residues. Germline loops: CDR1 SNHLY, CDR2 FYNNEI. V lost 6 bases and J lost 0, with 10 bases in between. CDR3 region: CASSDSGSTDTQYF. CDR3 DNA sequence: TGTGCCAGCAGCGACTCGGGGAGCACAGATACGCAGTATTTT. Full variable domain (missing parts from reference TRBV2 and TRBJ2-3): EPEVTQTPSHQVTQMGQEVILRCVPISNHLYFYWYRQILGQKVEFLVSFYNNEISEKSEIFDDQFSVERPDGSNFTLKIRSTKLEDSAMYFCASSDSGSTDTQYFGPGTRLTVL.

This clonotype was seen ten or more times. The chain couples TRBV5-4 to TRBJ2-1; 7 positions agree with TRBD2. Trimming cost V 6 bases and J 1 base; bases outside gene matches: 7. The CDR3 runs to 15 residues. Germline V gives CDR1 SGHNT, CDR2 YYREEE (reference sequence). In DNA, the CDR3 is TGTGCCAGCACATTCGGCGGGAGTTCCTACAATGAGCAGTTCTTC. Amino acids: CASTFGGSSYNEQFF.

DNA for the CDR3: TGTGCCAGCAGCGCCCAGGGGGGCACCGGGGAGCTGTTTTTT. Its protein product is CASSAQGGTGELFF. V gene TRBV6-4 combines with J gene TRBJ2-2, with a weak D call TRBD1 (7 bases). The CDR3 sequence is 14 residues long. V dropped 6 bases and J dropped 4 bases, with 12 bases sitting between them. Germline CDR1 reads MRHNA; CDR2 reads SNTAGT.

Turning to this clonotype: The final CDR3 position lacks the conserved phenylalanine or tryptophan, pointing to a likely read error. The gene calls are TRBV28 and TRBJ1-6; no definite D call. V shed 4 bases and J shed 7 bases, with 14 bases lying between them. Germline V gene lookup returns CDR1 MDHEN and CDR2 SYDVKM. The length of the CDR3 is 15 residues. CDR3 sequence (DNA): TGTGCCAGCAGTTCAAAGGCAGAAGGGAATTCACCCCTCCACTTG. This gives the protein CASSSKAEGNSPLHL.

V gene TRBV12-5 combines with J gene TRBJ1-3; TRBD1 matches 9 bases. With 5 bases clipped from V and 0 bases from J, the junction kept 5 bases outside the gene matches. This CDR3 region has 16 residues. The V gene's germline CDR1 is LGHNT and CDR2 FRNRAP. The CDR3 loop is CASGQGQGISGNTIYF. The CDR3 DNA follows: TGTGCTAGTGGTCAAGGACAGGGGATCTCTGGAAACACCATATATTTT.

Points on this clonotype: This may come from a read error, since a much larger clone is one base off. The chain has TRBV7-4 and TRBJ2-7; D gene uncertain. The germline gives CDR1 SGHVT, CDR2 SQSDAQ. Deletions cut 7 bases from V and 0 bases from J, with 19 bases between. CDR3 length: 16 amino acids. CDR3 in amino acids: CASIRTITTFSYEQYF. The CDR3, as DNA: TGTGCCAGCATTCGCACAATCACCACCTTCTCCTACGAGCAGTACTTC.

Ten or more counts support this clonotype. This chain links TRBV7-9 with TRBJ2-5; D uncertain. Germline V gene sequence: CDR1 SEHNR, CDR2 FQNEAQ (reference sequence). The ends were cut back, 2 bases at V and 7 bases at J, with 11 bases in the middle. This CDR3 is built from 13 residues. The CDR3 coding sequence is TGTGCCAGCAGCTTAATTGGGCTTGGGACCCAGTACTTC. This sequence encodes CASSLIGLGTQYF.

In its sample, this clonotype was seen a few times. The V gene is TRBV29-1, the J gene TRBJ1-2, with D unresolved. The CDR3 has 14 residues. Trimming pared 4 bases from V and 0 bases from J, leaving 12 bases between. The germline gives CDR1 SQVTM, CDR2 ANQGSEA. This chain's CDR3 is CSVGRPEPNYGYTF. CDR3 nucleotides: TGCAGCGTTGGTCGGCCGGAGCCTAACTATGGCTACACCTTC.

This clonotype appeared many times. The chain employs TRBV7-6 and TRBJ1-5; the D is unclear. The CDR3 totals 16 residues. Germline V gives CDR1 SGHVS, CDR2 FNYEAQ. V lost 1 base and J 5 bases, leaving 15 bases between the germline ends. CDR3 nucleotide sequence: TGTGCCAGCAGCTTAGAGAGTTTTGGCATGGATCAGCCCCAGCATTTT. This codes for CASSLESFGMDQPQHF.